Following are 28 T cell receptor beta chains from one sample sequenced in a study of OX40 agonist ivuxolimab in advanced cancers. The data were produced by immunoSEQ multiplex PCR, yet TCRdb's version contains in-frame clones alone and is incomplete. The sample holds 100,000 to 130,000 clones, approximately 90% seen once. The specimen was CD4+ or CD8+ T cells sorted from blood, collected in a trial of the OX40 agonist ivuxolimab. These receptors were collected from an adult with an advanced solid tumor such as melanoma, head and neck, liver or kidney cancer.

The chain combines TRBV28 with TRBJ2-7, with 9 bases lining up with TRBD1. V lost 6 bases to trimming and J lost 5 bases; unmatched junction nucleotides: 8. Germline V gene sequence: CDR1 MDHEN, CDR2 SYDVKM. The CDR3 contains 14 residues. The CDR3 loop reads CASSRGQGSHEQYF. CDR3 bases: TGTGCCAGCAGCCGTGGACAGGGGAGCCACGAGCAGTACTTC.

The V call is TRBV5-6, the J call TRBJ1-1, with D tentatively TRBD1 (6 bases). Germline loops: CDR1 SGHDT, CDR2 YYEEEE. Trimming removed 4 bases at V and 5 bases at J, with 18 bases between. The CDR3 extends over 15 amino acids. CDR3 sequence: CASSEQGRGITEAFF. CDR3 in DNA: TGTGCCAGCAGCGAGCAGGGGAGGGGTATAACTGAAGCTTTCTTT.

The rearrangement uses TRBV14 and TRBJ2-3, with 11 positions matching TRBD2. The CDR3 runs to 16 residues. Germline loops: CDR1 SGHDN, CDR2 FVKESK. J gave up 5 bases and V 4 bases, and 8 bases lay outside the gene matches. The DNA of the CDR3 is TGTGCCAGCAGCCGACTAACTAGCGGGAGTGGAGATACGCAGTATTTT. Translation gives CASSRLTSGSGDTQYF.

In its sample, this clone was seen once. The chain has TRBV28 and TRBJ2-1, with TRBD2 as a possible D gene (6 bases). V was shortened by 2 bases and J by 3 bases, with 14 bases between the two germline ends. The CDR3 sequence is 16 residues long. The germline CDR1 and CDR2 sequences are MDHEN and SYDVKM. CDR3 nucleotide sequence: TGTGCCAGCAGTTTAGTCCCGGTGGACTACTACAATGAGCAGTTCTTC. It encodes CASSLVPVDYYNEQFF.

The chain is built from TRBV28 and TRBJ1-2; possible D gene TRBD1, 6 bases. The CDR3 spans 18 residues. V lost 7 bases to trimming and J lost 1 base, with 25 bases between them. Germline-derived CDR1 and CDR2 are MDHEN and SYDVKM. The CDR3 DNA sequence: TGTGCCAGCATCATAGGGGGGACGTCTACTGTTAGTAACTATGGCTACACCTTC. It specifies CASIIGGTSTVSNYGYTF.

Of note for this clone: Additional DNA sequences in this sample encode the identical CDR3. This chain connects TRBV5-1 to TRBJ2-7; 9 positions agree with TRBD1. The CDR3 sequence is 14 residues long. V lost 2 bases, J lost 2 bases, and 2 bases stayed unmatched. The germline V gene has CDR1 SGHRS and CDR2 YFSETQ. The chain's CDR3 is CASSFGQGTYEQYF. The CDR3, as DNA: TGCGCCAGCAGCTTCGGACAGGGGACCTACGAGCAGTACTTC.

This clone appeared a few times. The chain couples TRBV19 to TRBJ1-2; 8 nucleotides line up with TRBD1. The CDR3 runs to 12 residues. Per the germline V gene, CDR1 is LNHDA and CDR2 is SQIVND (reference sequence). Losses at the gene ends were 7 bases for V and 6 bases for J; bases not matched to a gene: 4. Here the CDR3 reads CASIQGAHGYTF. CDR3 in DNA: TGTGCCAGTATTCAGGGGGCGCATGGCTACACCTTC.

In its sample, this clone was seen a few times. This chain links TRBV5-1 with TRBJ2-7, with 7 bases aligning to TRBD1. Trimming at V came to 4 bases and at J to 1 base, leaving 2 bases not matched to a gene. Germline assignment: CDR1 SGHRS and CDR2 YFSETQ. This CDR3 region has 13 residues. CDR3 coding DNA: TGCGCCAGCAGCATGGACAGGTCCTACGAGCAGTACTTC. This sequence encodes CASSMDRSYEQYF.

The chain carries TRBV25-1 and TRBJ1-1; D not resolved. The CDR3 covers 15 residues. V shed 7 bases and J shed 8 bases, with 23 bases lying between them. Germline CDR1 is MGHDK and CDR2 is SYGVNS. The CDR3 region has the DNA TGTGCCAGCACCCCAGTCGGACTCCCGAAGGCGGAAGCTTTCTTT. Amino acids: CASTPVGLPKAEAFF.

The J gene is TRBJ2-7, the V gene TRBV6-1; D might be TRBD1 (5 bases). CDR3 length equals 12 residues. Per germline, CDR1 MNHNS and CDR2 SASEGT. V was shortened by 4 bases and J by 2 bases, with 6 bases between the two germline ends. CDR3 coding DNA: TGTGCCAGCAGTGTCAGGGCCTACGAGCAGTACTTC. Its translation: CASSVRAYEQYF.

The rearrangement uses TRBV6-6 and TRBJ2-1, with TRBD2 matching over 11 bases. Germline CDR1 and CDR2: MNHNY and SVGAGI (reference sequence). CDR3 length: 15 amino acids. V lost 2 bases, J lost 6 bases, and 3 bases stayed unmatched. CDR3 sequence: CASSYGLAGGNEQFF. CDR3 sequence (DNA): TGTGCCAGCAGTTACGGGCTAGCGGGAGGCAATGAGCAGTTCTTC.

The genes are TRBV6-5 and TRBJ1-1; D is perhaps TRBD1 (5 bases). V lost 6 bases and J 4 bases, leaving 15 bases between the germline ends. The CDR3 spans 14 residues. Germline loops: CDR1 MNHEY, CDR2 SVGAGI. The CDR3 spells CASSPPHGGTEAFF. DNA for the CDR3: TGTGCCAGCAGCCCCCCGCATGGGGGCACTGAAGCTTTCTTT.

The chain links TRBV6-6 to TRBJ1-2; 11 positions agree with TRBD1. The J segment lost 4 bases and the V segment lost 5 bases, leaving 3 bases of the junction unmatched. The CDR3 is 14 residues long. Germline V gene lookup returns CDR1 MNHNY and CDR2 SVGAGI (reference sequence). The CDR3 nucleotides read TGTGCCAGCAGTCGGGACAGGGGGACCTATGGCTACACCTTC. This encodes CASSRDRGTYGYTF.

The rearrangement joins TRBV28 to TRBJ2-1; D perhaps matches TRBD2 (6 bases). The CDR3 is made up of 14 amino acids. Germline CDR1 MDHEN, CDR2 SYDVKM. V dropped 11 bases and J dropped 3 bases, with 17 bases sitting between them. For the CDR3, the DNA is TGTGCCGGTAGTGATGGGGGGAACTACAATGAGCAGTTCTTC. This translates into CAGSDGGNYNEQFF.

The chain recombines TRBV30 with TRBJ2-7, with D perhaps given as TRBD1 or TRBD2 (5 bases each). The V gene lost 5 bases and the J gene lost 0 bases, with 11 bases spanning the gap. Germline loops: CDR1 GTSNPN, CDR2 SVGIG (reference sequence). The CDR3 runs 13 residues. The CDR3 DNA reads as TGTGCCTGGGGATCCGGGGCCTCCTACGAGCAGTACTTC. It translates to CAWGSGASYEQYF.

The rearrangement links TRBV7-9 to TRBJ1-4, with a possible D match to TRBD1 (6 bases). Per germline, CDR1 SEHNR and CDR2 FQNEAQ (reference sequence). The V and J ends lost 1 base and 0 bases respectively, with 6 bases between them. This CDR3 region has 15 residues. The CDR3 DNA is TGTGCCAGCAGCTTAGGACAGGCAACTAATGAAAAACTGTTTTTT. This gives the protein CASSLGQATNEKLFF.

The rearrangement links TRBV19 to TRBJ2-1, with 7 bases fitting TRBD2. This CDR3 has 14 residues. CDR1 is LNHDA, CDR2 SQIVND, per germline (reference sequence). With 4 bases clipped from V and 2 bases from J, the junction kept 2 bases outside the gene matches. Written as DNA, the CDR3 is TGTGCCAGTAGTACTAGCGGTACCTACAATGAGCAGTTCTTC. Translated: CASSTSGTYNEQFF. Full variable domain (outside the CDR3, taken from reference TRBV19 and TRBJ2-1): DGGITQSPKYLFRKEGQNVTLSCEQNLNHDAMYWYRQDPGQGLRLIYYSQIVNDFQKGDIAEGYSVSREKKESFPLTVTSAQKNPTAFYLCASSTSGTYNEQFFGPGTRLTVL.

The V gene is TRBV19, the J gene TRBJ1-5; D is uncertain. V was shortened by 5 bases and J by 2 bases, with 10 bases between the two germline ends. The CDR3 totals 14 residues. CDR1 and CDR2 (germline): LNHDA, SQIVND (reference sequence). The CDR3 DNA reads TGTGCCAGTAGTCAAGGGTTTGGCAATCAGCCCCAGCATTTT. Amino acids: CASSQGFGNQPQHF.

J is TRBJ1-4 and V is TRBV12-5; 8 bases map to TRBD1. The J segment lost 5 bases and the V segment lost 4 bases, leaving 6 bases of the junction unmatched. The germline CDR1 and CDR2 sequences are LGHNT and FRNRAP. The CDR3 is made up of 15 amino acids. The CDR3 DNA sequence: TGTGCTAGTGGTTCAAACACAGGGGGGAATGAAAAACTGTTTTTT. Residues: CASGSNTGGNEKLFF.

The gene calls are TRBV5-1 and TRBJ1-3, with D perhaps matching TRBD1 (6 bases). V was pared by 4 bases and J by 0 bases, with 11 bases between. The CDR3 has 15 amino acids. Per germline, CDR1 SGHRS and CDR2 YFSETQ. The CDR3 loop reads CASSEGGGSGNTIYF. The DNA for the CDR3 is TGCGCCAGCAGCGAGGGGGGAGGCTCTGGAAACACCATATATTTT.

The chain's CDR3 is CASSDMTGPQANEKLFF. The CDR3 DNA reads TGTGCCAGCAGTGACATGACCGGACCGCAGGCTAATGAAAAACTGTTTTTT. The chain carries TRBV6-1 and TRBJ1-4; D is ambiguous. V was trimmed by 3 bases and J by 3 bases, leaving 17 bases between them. The CDR3 contains 17 residues. Germline V gene sequence: CDR1 MNHNS, CDR2 SASEGT.

The chain recombines TRBV9 with TRBJ2-3; 10 positions match TRBD2. V was pared by 0 bases and J by 3 bases, with 7 bases of the junction left unmatched. Germline lookup yields CDR1 SGDLS and CDR2 YYNGEE. The CDR3 is 17 amino acids. The CDR3 reads CASSVALAGVGTDTQYF. CDR3 DNA: TGTGCCAGCAGCGTAGCGCTAGCGGGAGTAGGGACAGATACGCAGTATTTT.

The J gene is TRBJ1-1, the V gene TRBV9; 12 bases map to TRBD1. There are 17 residues in the CDR3. CDR1 and CDR2 (germline): SGDLS, YYNGEE. The V segment lost 4 bases and the J segment 3 bases; nucleotides outside the gene matches: 10. The CDR3 sequence: CASSPRDRGPLDTEAFF. Here the CDR3 DNA reads TGTGCCAGCAGCCCCCGGGACAGGGGGCCTTTGGACACTGAAGCTTTCTTT.

This chain connects TRBV28 to TRBJ1-5; 7 positions agree with TRBD1. This CDR3 is built from 17 residues. V was clipped by 3 bases and J by 2 bases; unmatched bases: 10. Germline assignment: CDR1 MDHEN and CDR2 SYDVKM. In DNA form, the CDR3 reads TGTGCCAGCAGTTTTACAACCTACAGGGGTCGCAATCAGCCCCAGCATTTT. Translation: CASSFTTYRGRNQPQHF.

A single count supports this clone. The chain carries TRBV5-8 and TRBJ1-1, with a possible D match to TRBD1 (5 bases). The CDR3 covers 12 residues. Germline V gene data show CDR1 as SGHTS and CDR2 as YDEGEE. Trimming shortened V by 1 base and J by 10 bases, and 11 bases separated the two germline ends. The DNA for the CDR3 is TGTGCCAGCAGCTTGTCGGCAGGGAGAGCTTTCTTT. It yields the protein CASSLSAGRAFF.

This chain joins TRBV7-2 and TRBJ2-3; no firm D call. Germline CDR1 reads SGHTA; CDR2 reads FQGNSA. Trimming left V 5 bases short and J 0 bases short, with 9 bases between. CDR3 length: 14 amino acids. The CDR3 sequence is CASSEPPSTDTQYF. The CDR3 DNA follows: TGTGCCAGCAGCGAGCCCCCTAGCACAGATACGCAGTATTTT.

This chain joins TRBV13 and TRBJ2-2, with D perhaps TRBD1 (5 bases). Per the germline V gene, CDR1 is PRHDT and CDR2 is FYEKMQ (reference sequence). V shed 4 bases and J shed 1 base, with 10 bases lying between them. The CDR3 totals 15 residues. For the CDR3, the DNA is TGTGCCAGCAGCTCCGTTGACAGGAACACCGGGGAGCTGTTTTTT. It specifies CASSSVDRNTGELFF.

A single count supports this clone. V gene TRBV18 combines with J gene TRBJ1-2, with TRBD1 identical over 9 bases. V was clipped by 3 bases and J by 4 bases; unmatched bases: 15. Germline V gene sequence: CDR1 KGHSH, CDR2 LQKENI. This CDR3 spans 18 amino acids. The CDR3 sequence is CASSPPGQGRLGLYGYTF. The CDR3, as DNA: TGTGCCAGCTCACCGCCCGGACAGGGGCGTCTTGGGCTCTATGGCTACACCTTC.